This T cell receptor beta chain was sequenced during a study of blood T cell repertoires in COVID-19. The table came from immunoSEQ multiplex PCR; TCRdb's copy has only in-frame clones and leaves some out. The sample carries about 200,000 clones, around 84% recorded once. V dropped 1 base and J dropped 5 bases, with 8 bases sitting between them. The germline CDR1 and CDR2 sequences are MNHNS and SASEGT. The CDR3 runs 13 residues. The TCR sequence derives from a woman aged 80 or older with acute or convalescent COVID-19. The chain combines TRBV6-1 with TRBJ2-5; no clear D. The material sequenced was peripheral blood. The CDR3 DNA sequence: TGTGCCAGCAGTGAAGTTGCGTTGGAGACCCAGTACTTC. It translates to CASSEVALETQYF.